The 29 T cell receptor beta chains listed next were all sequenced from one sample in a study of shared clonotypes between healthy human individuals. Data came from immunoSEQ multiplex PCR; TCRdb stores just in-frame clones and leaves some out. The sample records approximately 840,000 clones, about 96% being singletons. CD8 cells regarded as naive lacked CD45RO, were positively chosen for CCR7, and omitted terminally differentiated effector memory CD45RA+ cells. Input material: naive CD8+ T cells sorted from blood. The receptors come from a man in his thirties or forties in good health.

CDR3 in DNA: TGTGCCAGCAGCCCCGAGGGCTTGTCCTACGAGCAGTACTTC. This gives the protein CASSPEGLSYEQYF. J is TRBJ2-7 and V is TRBV11-3, with a weak D call TRBD2 (5 bases). The germline V and J ends were trimmed by 5 bases and 1 base, with 12 bases remaining between them. The CDR3 has 14 residues. Germline V gene data show CDR1 as SGHNT and CDR2 as YENEEA.

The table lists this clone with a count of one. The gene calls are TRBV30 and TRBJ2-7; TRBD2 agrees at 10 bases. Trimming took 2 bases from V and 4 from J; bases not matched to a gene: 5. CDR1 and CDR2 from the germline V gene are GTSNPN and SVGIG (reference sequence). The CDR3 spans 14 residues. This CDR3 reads CAWSTLAGNYEQYF. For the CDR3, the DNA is TGTGCCTGGAGTACACTAGCGGGAAATTACGAGCAGTACTTC.

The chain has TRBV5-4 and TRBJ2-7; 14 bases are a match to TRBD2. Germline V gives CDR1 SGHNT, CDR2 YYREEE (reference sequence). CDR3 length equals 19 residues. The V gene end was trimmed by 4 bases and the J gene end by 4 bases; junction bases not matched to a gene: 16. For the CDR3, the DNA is TGTGCCAGCAGCGTGGGACTAGCGGGAGTAAGGGGATTCGTATACGAGCAGTACTTC. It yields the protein CASSVGLAGVRGFVYEQYF.

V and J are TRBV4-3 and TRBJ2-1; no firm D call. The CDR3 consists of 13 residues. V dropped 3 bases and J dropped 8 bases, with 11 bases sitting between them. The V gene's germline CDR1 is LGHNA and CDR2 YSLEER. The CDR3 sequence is CASSHAASDEQFF. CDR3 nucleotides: TGCGCCAGCAGCCACGCTGCATCCGATGAGCAGTTCTTC.

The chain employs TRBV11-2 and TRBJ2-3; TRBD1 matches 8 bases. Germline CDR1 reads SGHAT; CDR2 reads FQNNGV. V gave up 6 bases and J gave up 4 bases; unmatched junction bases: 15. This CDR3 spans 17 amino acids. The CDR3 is CASRSLRARGLADTQYF. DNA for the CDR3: TGTGCCAGCAGAAGCCTCCGGGCCAGGGGGCTCGCAGATACGCAGTATTTT.

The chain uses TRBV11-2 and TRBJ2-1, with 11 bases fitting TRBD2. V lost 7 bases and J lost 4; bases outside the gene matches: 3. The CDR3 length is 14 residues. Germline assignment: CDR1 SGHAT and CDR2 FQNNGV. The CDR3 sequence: CASIGLAGYNEQFF. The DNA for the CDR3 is TGTGCCAGCATAGGACTAGCGGGTTACAATGAGCAGTTCTTC.

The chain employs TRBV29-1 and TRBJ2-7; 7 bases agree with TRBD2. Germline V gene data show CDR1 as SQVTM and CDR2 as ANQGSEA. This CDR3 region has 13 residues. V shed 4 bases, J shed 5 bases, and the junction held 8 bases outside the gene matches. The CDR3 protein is CSVGGGSSDEQYF. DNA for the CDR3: TGCAGCGTTGGGGGCGGGAGTAGCGACGAGCAGTACTTC.

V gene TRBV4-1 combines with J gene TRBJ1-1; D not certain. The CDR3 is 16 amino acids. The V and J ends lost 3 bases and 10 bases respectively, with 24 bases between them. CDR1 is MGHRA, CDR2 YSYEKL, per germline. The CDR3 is CASSHREGSNRVTAFF. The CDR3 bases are TGCGCCAGCAGCCACCGGGAGGGCTCCAATAGGGTGACAGCTTTCTTT.

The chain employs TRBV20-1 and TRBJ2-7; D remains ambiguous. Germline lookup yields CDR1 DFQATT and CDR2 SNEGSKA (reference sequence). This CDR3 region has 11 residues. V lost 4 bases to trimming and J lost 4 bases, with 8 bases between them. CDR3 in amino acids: CSAKSGYEQYF. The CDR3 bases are TGCAGTGCTAAATCGGGTTACGAGCAGTACTTC.

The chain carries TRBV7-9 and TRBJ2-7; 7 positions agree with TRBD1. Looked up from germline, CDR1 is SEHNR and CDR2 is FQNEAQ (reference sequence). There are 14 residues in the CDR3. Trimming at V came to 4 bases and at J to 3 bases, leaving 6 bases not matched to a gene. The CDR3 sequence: CASSYRTGGYEQYF. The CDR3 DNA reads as TGTGCCAGCAGCTACAGGACAGGAGGCTACGAGCAGTACTTC.

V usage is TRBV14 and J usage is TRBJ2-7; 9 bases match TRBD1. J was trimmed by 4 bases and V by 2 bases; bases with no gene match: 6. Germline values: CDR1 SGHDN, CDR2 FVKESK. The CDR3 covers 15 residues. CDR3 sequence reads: CASSQIGQGSYEQYF. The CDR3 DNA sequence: TGTGCCAGCAGCCAAATCGGACAGGGGTCTTACGAGCAGTACTTC.

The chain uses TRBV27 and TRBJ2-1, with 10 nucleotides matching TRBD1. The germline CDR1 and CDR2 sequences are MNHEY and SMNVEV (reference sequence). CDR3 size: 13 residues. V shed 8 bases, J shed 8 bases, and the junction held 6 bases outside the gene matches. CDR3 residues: CASSGQGFDEQFF. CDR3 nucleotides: TGTGCCAGCTCGGGACAGGGGTTCGATGAGCAGTTCTTC.

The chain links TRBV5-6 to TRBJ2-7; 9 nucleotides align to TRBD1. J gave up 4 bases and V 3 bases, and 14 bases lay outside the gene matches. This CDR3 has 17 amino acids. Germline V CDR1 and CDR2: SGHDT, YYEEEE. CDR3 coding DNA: TGTGCCAGCAGCTCATGGAGTGGACAGGGGATAACTTACGAGCAGTACTTC. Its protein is CASSSWSGQGITYEQYF. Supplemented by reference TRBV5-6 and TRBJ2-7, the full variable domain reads DAGVTQSPTHLIKTRGQQVTLRCSPKSGHDTVSWYQQALGQGPQFIFQYYEEEERQRGNFPDRFSGHQFPNYSSELNVNALLLGDSALYLCASSSWSGQGITYEQYFGPGTRLTVT.

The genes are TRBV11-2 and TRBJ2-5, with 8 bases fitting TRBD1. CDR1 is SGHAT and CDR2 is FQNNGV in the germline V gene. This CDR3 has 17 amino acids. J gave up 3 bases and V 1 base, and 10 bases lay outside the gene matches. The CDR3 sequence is CASSLVHLRGPEETQYF. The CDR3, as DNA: TGTGCCAGCAGCTTAGTGCACCTCAGGGGGCCAGAAGAGACCCAGTACTTC.

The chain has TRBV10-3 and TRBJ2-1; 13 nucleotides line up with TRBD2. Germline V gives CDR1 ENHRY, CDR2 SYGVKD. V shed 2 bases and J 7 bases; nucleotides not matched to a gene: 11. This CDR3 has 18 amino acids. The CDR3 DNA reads TGTGCCATCAGTGAGGTACCGGGACTAGCGGGATTGTTGAATGAGCAGTTCTTC. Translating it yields CAISEVPGLAGLLNEQFF.

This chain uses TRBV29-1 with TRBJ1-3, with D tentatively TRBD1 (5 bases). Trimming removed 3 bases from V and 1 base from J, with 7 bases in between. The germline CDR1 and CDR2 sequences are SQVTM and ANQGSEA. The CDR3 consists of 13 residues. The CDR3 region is CSVDPGSGNTIYF. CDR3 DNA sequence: TGCAGCGTTGATCCAGGGTCTGGAAACACCATATATTTT.

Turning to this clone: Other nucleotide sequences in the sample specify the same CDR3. For the CDR3, the DNA is TGCGCCAGCAGCTTGGGGGGCGGTCAGCCCCAGCATTTT. Translated: CASSLGGGQPQHF. V is TRBV5-1 and J is TRBJ1-5; D possibly corresponds to TRBD1 (5 bases). The CDR3 is 13 residues long. V was pared by 0 bases and J by 6 bases, with 7 bases between. Germline-derived CDR1 and CDR2 are SGHRS and YFSETQ.

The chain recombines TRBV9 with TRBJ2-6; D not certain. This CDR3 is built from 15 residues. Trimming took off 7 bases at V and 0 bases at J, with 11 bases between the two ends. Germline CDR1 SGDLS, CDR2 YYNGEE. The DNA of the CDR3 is TGTGCCAGCGGACCAATTTTCTCTGGGGCCAACGTCCTGACTTTC. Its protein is CASGPIFSGANVLTF.

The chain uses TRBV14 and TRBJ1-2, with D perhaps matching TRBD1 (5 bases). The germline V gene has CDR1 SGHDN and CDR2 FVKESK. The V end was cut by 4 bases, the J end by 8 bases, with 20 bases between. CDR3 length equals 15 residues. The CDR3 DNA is TGTGCCAGCAGCCCACGGGCGGGGGACCCTTACGGCTACACCTTC. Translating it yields CASSPRAGDPYGYTF. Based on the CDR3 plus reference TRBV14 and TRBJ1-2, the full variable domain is EAGVTQFPSHSVIEKGQTVTLRCDPISGHDNLYWYRRVMGKEIKFLLHFVKESKQDESGMPNNRFLAERTGGTYSTLKVQPAELEDSGVYFCASSPRAGDPYGYTFGSGTRLTVV.

In nucleotides, the CDR3 is TGTGCCAGCAGCTTCGGGACCAGGAGGGAGGAAGATACGCAGTATTTT. Encoded protein: CASSFGTRREEDTQYF. The chain links TRBV7-7 to TRBJ2-3, with a tentative D call TRBD2 (6 bases). This CDR3 is 16 amino acids long. V was shortened by 3 bases and J by 5 bases, with 18 bases between the two germline ends. Germline CDR1 reads SSHAT; CDR2 reads FNYEAQ (reference sequence).

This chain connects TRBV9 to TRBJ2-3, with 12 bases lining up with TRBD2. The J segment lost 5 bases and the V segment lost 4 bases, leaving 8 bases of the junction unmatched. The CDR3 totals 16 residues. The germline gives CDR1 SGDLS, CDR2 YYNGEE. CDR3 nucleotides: TGTGCCAGCAGCCCAAGAGGACTAGCGGGACAAGATACGCAGTATTTT. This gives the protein CASSPRGLAGQDTQYF.

The CDR3 loop reads CASSLAQGDEQFF. The CDR3 bases are TGTGCCAGCAGCTTAGCGCAGGGTGATGAGCAGTTCTTC. J is TRBJ2-1 and V is TRBV7-2; D possibly corresponds to TRBD1 (5 bases). This CDR3 is 13 amino acids long. CDR1 is SGHTA and CDR2 is FQGNSA in the germline V gene. Between the trimmed V and J ends, which lost 0 bases and 8 bases, there was a span of 8 bases.

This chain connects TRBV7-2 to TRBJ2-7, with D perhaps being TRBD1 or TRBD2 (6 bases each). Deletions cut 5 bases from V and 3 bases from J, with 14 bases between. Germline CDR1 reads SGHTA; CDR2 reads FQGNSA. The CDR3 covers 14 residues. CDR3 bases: TGTGCCAGCAGCCCGTGGGGGGCAGGCTACGAGCAGTACTTC. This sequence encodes CASSPWGAGYEQYF.

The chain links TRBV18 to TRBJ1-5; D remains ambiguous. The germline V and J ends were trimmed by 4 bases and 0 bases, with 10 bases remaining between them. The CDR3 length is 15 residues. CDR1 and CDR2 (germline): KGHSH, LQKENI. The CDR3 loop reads CASSLSADSNQPQHF. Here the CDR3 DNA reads TGTGCCAGCTCACTCTCGGCAGATAGCAATCAGCCCCAGCATTTT.

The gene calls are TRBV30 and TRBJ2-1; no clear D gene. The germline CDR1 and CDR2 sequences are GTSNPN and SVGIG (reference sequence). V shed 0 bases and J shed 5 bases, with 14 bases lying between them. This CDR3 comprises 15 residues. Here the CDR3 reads CAWSVRLGKNNEQFF. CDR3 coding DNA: TGTGCCTGGAGTGTACGACTGGGGAAAAACAATGAGCAGTTCTTC. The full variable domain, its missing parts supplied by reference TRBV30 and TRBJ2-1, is SQTIHQWPATLVQPVGSPLSLECTVEGTSNPNLYWYRQAAGRGLQLLFYSVGIGQISSEVPQNLSASRPQDRQFILSSKKLLLSDSGFYLCAWSVRLGKNNEQFFGPGTRLTVL.

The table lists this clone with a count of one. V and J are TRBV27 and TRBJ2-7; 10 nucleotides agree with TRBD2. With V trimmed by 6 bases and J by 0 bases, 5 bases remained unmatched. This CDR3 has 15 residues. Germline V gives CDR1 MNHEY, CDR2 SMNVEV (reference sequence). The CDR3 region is CASRTRTSGSYEQYF. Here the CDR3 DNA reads TGTGCCAGCAGGACCCGGACTAGCGGCTCCTACGAGCAGTACTTC.

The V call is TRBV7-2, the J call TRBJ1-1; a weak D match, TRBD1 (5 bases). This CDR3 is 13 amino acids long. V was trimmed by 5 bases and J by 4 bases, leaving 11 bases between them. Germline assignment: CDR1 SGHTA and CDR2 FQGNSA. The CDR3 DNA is TGTGCCAGCAGCCAGAATCAGGGCACTGAAGCTTTCTTT. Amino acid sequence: CASSQNQGTEAFF.

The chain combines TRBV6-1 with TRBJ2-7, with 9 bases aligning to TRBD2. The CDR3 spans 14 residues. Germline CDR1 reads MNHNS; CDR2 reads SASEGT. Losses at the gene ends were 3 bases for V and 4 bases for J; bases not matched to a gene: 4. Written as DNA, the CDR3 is TGTGCCAGCAGTGATTGGCGGGAGGGTTACGAGCAGTACTTC. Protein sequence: CASSDWREGYEQYF.

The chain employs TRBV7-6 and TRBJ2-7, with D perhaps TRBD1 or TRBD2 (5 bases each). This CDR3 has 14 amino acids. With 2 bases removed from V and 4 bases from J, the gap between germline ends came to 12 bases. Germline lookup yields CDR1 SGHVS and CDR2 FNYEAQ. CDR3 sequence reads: CASSLQGVGYEQYF. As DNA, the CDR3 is TGTGCCAGCAGCTTACAGGGAGTAGGATACGAGCAGTACTTC.